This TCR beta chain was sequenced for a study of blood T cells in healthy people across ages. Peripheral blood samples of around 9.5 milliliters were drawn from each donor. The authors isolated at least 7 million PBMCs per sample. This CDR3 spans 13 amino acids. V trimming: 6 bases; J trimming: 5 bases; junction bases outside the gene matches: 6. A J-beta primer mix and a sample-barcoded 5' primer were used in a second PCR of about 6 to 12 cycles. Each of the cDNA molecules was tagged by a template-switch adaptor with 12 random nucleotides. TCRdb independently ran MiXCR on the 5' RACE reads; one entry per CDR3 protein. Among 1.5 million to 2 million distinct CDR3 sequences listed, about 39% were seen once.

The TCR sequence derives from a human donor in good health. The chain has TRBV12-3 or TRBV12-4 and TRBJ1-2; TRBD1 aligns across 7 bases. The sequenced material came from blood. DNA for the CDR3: TGTGCCAGCAGCTGGACAGGCATTTATGGCTACACCTTC. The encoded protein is CASSWTGIYGYTF.